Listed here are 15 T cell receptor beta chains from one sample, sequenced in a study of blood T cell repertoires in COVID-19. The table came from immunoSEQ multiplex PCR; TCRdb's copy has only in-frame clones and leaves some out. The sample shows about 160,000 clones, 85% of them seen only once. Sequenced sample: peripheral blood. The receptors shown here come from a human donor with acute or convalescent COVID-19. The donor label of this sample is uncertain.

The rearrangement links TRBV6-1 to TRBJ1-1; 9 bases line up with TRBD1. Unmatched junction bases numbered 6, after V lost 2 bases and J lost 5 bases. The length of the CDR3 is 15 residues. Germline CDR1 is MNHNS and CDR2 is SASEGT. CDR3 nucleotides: TGTGCCAGCAGTGAATGGGGGGGACAGGGAACTGAAGCTTTCTTT. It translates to CASSEWGGQGTEAFF.

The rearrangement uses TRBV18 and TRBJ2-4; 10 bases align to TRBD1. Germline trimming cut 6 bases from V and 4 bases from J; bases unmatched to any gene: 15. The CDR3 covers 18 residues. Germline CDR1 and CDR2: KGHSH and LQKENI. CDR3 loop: CASSPRVRDRGSKNIQYF. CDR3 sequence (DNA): TGTGCCAGCTCCCCCCGGGTCCGGGACAGGGGATCAAAAAACATTCAGTACTTC.

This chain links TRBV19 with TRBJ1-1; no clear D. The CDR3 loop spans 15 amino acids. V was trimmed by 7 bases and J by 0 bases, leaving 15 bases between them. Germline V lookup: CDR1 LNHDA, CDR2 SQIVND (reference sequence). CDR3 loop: CASIESVDLNTEAFF. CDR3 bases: TGTGCCAGTATTGAGTCCGTTGATCTGAACACTGAAGCTTTCTTT.

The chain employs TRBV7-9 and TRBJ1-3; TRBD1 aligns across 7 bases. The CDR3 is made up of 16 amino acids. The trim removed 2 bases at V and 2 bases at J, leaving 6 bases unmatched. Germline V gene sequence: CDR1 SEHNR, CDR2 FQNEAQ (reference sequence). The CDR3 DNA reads TGTGCCAGCAGCTTACTCGGACAGGCGACTGGAAACACCATATATTTT. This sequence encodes CASSLLGQATGNTIYF.

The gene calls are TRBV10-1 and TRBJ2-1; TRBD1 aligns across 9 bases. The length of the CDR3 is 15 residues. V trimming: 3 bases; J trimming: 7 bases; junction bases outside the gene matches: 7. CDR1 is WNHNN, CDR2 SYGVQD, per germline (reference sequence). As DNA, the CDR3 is TGCGCCAGCAGTGATCGGACAGGGGCTGTGAATGAGCAGTTCTTC. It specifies CASSDRTGAVNEQFF.

The DNA for the CDR3 is TGTGCCAGCAGCACCCTATGGGACAGGGGACTCTACGAGCAGTACTTC. Protein product: CASSTLWDRGLYEQYF. This chain links TRBV7-9 with TRBJ2-7, with 10 bases matching TRBD1. CDR1 is SEHNR and CDR2 is FQNEAQ in the germline V gene (reference sequence). V lost 5 bases to trimming and J lost 3 bases; unmatched junction nucleotides: 10. This CDR3 comprises 16 residues.

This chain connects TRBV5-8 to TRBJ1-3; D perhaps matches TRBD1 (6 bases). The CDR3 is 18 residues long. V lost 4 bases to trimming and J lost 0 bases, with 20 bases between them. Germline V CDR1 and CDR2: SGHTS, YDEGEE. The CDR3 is CASSGGQFIFSSGNTIYF. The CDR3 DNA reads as TGTGCCAGCAGCGGCGGACAGTTTATCTTTTCCTCTGGAAACACCATATATTTT.

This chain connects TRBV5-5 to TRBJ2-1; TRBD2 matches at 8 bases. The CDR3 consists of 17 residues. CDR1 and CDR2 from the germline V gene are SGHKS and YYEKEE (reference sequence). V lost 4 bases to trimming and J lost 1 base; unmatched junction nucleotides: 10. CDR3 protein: CASSAMSAGGSYNEQFF. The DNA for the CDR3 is TGTGCCAGCAGCGCGATGAGTGCGGGGGGATCCTACAATGAGCAGTTCTTC.

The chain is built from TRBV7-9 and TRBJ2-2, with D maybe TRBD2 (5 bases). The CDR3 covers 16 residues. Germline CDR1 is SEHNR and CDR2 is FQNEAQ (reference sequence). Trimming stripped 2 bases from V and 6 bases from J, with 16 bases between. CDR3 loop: CASSLSPTTRAGELFF. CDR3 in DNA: TGTGCCAGCAGCTTATCTCCCACGACGCGGGCCGGGGAGCTGTTTTTT.

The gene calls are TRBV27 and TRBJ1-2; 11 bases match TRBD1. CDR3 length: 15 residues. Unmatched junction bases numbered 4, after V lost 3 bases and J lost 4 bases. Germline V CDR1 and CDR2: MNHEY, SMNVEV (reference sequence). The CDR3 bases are TGTGCCAGCAGTTTGGACAGGGGGCGCCTCTATGGCTACACCTTC. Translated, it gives CASSLDRGRLYGYTF.

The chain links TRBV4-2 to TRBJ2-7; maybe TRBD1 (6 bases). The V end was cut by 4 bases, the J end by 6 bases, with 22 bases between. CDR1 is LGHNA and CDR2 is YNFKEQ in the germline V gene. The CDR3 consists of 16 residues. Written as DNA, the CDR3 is TGTGCCAGCAGCCTTCACGTGCAGACAGGTCTCGCCGAGCAGTACTTC. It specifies CASSLHVQTGLAEQYF.

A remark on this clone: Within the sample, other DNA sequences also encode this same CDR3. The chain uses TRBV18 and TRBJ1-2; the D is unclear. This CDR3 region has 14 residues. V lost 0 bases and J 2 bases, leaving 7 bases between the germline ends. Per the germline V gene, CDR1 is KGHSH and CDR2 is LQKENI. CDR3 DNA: TGTGCCAGCTCACCACCCGCCGGGAACTATGGCTACACCTTC. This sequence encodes CASSPPAGNYGYTF.

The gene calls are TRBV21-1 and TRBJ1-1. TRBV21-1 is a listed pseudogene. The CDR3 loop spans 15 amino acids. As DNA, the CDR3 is TGTGCCAGCAGCAAAGGGGGGGAAGGAGGCACTGAAGCTTTCTTT. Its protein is CASSKGGEGGTEAFF.

CDR3 nucleotides: TGTGCCAGCAGGGACAGAAGCTCTGGGGCCAACGTCCTGACTTTC. This gives the protein CASRDRSSGANVLTF. The genes are TRBV2 and TRBJ2-6; weak D call: TRBD1 (6 bases). CDR3 length: 15 amino acids. Per the germline V gene, CDR1 is SNHLY and CDR2 is FYNNEI. The V end lost 6 bases, the J end lost 0 bases, and 9 bases lay between the germline ends.

DNA for the CDR3: TGCGCCAGCAGCCAGTCCTACAATGAGCAGTTCTTC. Its translation is CASSQSYNEQFF. The gene calls are TRBV5-1 and TRBJ2-1; D is unresolved. This CDR3 is 12 amino acids long. Looked up from germline, CDR1 is SGHRS and CDR2 is YFSETQ. Trimming pared 4 bases from V and 1 base from J, leaving 3 bases between. The full variable domain, with the rest looked up from reference TRBV5-1 and TRBJ2-1, is KAGVTQTPRYLIKTRGQQVTLSCSPISGHRSVSWYQQTPGQGLQFLFEYFSETQRNKGNFPGRFSGRQFSNSRSEMNVSTLELGDSALYLCASSQSYNEQFFGPGTRLTVL.